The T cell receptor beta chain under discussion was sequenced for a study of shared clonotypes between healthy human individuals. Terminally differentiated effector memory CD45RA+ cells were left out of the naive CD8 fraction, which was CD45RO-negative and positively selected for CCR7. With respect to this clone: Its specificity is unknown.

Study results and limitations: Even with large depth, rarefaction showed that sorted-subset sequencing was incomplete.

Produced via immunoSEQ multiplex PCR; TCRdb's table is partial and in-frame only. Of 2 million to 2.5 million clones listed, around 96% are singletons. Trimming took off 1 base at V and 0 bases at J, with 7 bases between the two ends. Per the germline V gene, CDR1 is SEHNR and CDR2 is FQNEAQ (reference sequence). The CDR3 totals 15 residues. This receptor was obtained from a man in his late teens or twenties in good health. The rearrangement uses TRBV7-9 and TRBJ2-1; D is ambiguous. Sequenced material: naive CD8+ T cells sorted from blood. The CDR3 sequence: CASSLGAYSYNEQFF. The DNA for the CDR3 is TGTGCCAGCAGCTTAGGGGCCTACTCCTACAATGAGCAGTTCTTC.